The T cell receptor (beta chain) described here comes from a study of post-analysis software for immune sequencing data. This clonotype was counted between two and nine times. Antigen unknown. The CDR3 totals 13 residues. The trim removed 7 bases at V and 1 base at J, leaving 7 bases unmatched. CDR1 SQVTM and CDR2 ANQGSEA come from the germline V gene. Unique molecular identifiers had been added to the TCR beta cDNA libraries. TCRdb called the PCR reads again in MiXCR, with one record for every CDR3 protein. The data contain about 500,000 distinct CDR3 sequences, approximately 45% of them singletons. Regarding the study as a whole: Included in a set of about 5 TRBV segments more frequent in patients than controls were TRBV5-6, TRBV5-1 and TRBV20-1. Patients with multiple sclerosis recorded significantly lower normalized Chao1 diversity than controls, the study found.

Source material: blood. This TCR came from a girl aged 10 to 17 with multiple sclerosis. The chain employs TRBV29-1 and TRBJ2-7; 7 bases map to TRBD2. The CDR3 region is CSAGLAESYEQYF. The CDR3 DNA is TGCAGCGCGGGTCTAGCGGAGTCCTACGAGCAGTACTTC.